The clone carrying this TCR beta chain was picked up a small number of times. Antigen specificity is unknown. The CDR3 is 17 amino acids. Germline V gives CDR1 KGHDR, CDR2 SFDVKD. V shed 2 bases and J 14 bases; nucleotides not matched to a gene: 15. Combining a sample-barcoded 5' primer with a J-beta primer mix, a second PCR ran for roughly 7 to 12 cycles. TCRdb used MiXCR to reprocess the 5' RACE reads, holding one entry per CDR3 protein. The table includes around 800,000 distinct CDR3 sequences, roughly 50% detected once. This sample is part of a study of blood T cells in healthy people across ages. General observations from the study: Nothing was known about donor CMV status, and this possibly confounded expanded clonotype changes. Diversity of TCR beta per million T cells declined in a roughly linear way with age. Greater diversity and more naive CD4+ cells were seen in long-lived donors than in aged donors.

The sequence was obtained from a man at least 80 years old in good health. The V gene is TRBV24-1, the J gene TRBJ2-3; TRBD2 matches at 13 bases. The material sequenced was blood. The CDR3 coding sequence is TGTGCCACCAGTGATTCGTTACTAGCGGGAGGGCCAAGATACGCGTATTTT. As protein: CATSDSLLAGGPRYAYF.